The clone carrying this T cell receptor beta chain was detected ten times or more. No antigen is known for it. Other autoimmune diseases, uncontrolled infections, pregnancy or lactation excluded patients from enrollment. RNA transcripts yielded amplified TCR beta CDR3 regions. Following a first-round RT-PCR that used HTBI primers, a second-round multiplex PCR was carried out. TCRdb re-analysed the multiplex PCR reads in MiXCR, keeping a single row per CDR3 protein. The table shows over a million distinct CDR3 sequences, with about two fifths occurring only once. The data stem from a study of Graves' ophthalmopathy and Graves' hyperthyroidism. This CDR3 spans 13 amino acids. The germline V and J ends were trimmed by 5 bases and 11 bases, with 18 bases remaining between them. Germline values: CDR1 MNHEY, CDR2 SVGAGI. Study-wide findings and caveats: Detected in blood as well were most expanded thyroid clonotypes with frequency above 0.001.

The receptor was isolated from an adult man with Graves' hyperthyroidism. The V gene is TRBV6-5, the J gene TRBJ1-1, with a tentative D call TRBD1 (6 bases). Material for sequencing was peripheral blood or thyroid tissue (not recorded which). CDR3 in amino acids: CASSEGLQGIAFF. The CDR3 coding sequence is TGTGCCAGCAGTGAAGGATTGCAGGGGATCGCTTTCTTT.